Described below is a single TCR beta chain sequence and its context. Its antigen remains unknown. This CDR3 spans 12 amino acids. From germline, CDR1 is KGHDR and CDR2 SFDVKD. V shed 7 bases and J shed 7 bases, with 13 bases lying between them. This entry belongs to a study of response to subunit inactivated influenza vaccine. Findings and limits, study-wide: Every seasonal influenza vaccination brings in few new T cells, the authors suggested.

TCRdb redid the calling of the RT-PCR reads with MiXCR, one entry per CDR3 protein. The sample holds over 650,000 distinct CDR3 sequences, approximately 17% seen once. V is TRBV24-1 and J is TRBJ2-7; possible D gene TRBD2, 6 bases. Material: PBMCs from blood, obtained 5 to 6 days after vaccination. The TCR originated in a middle-aged man who received an inactivated influenza vaccine. The CDR3 region has the DNA TGTGCCACCAGCACTCCTCGGGGGGAGCAGTACTTC. Residues: CATSTPRGEQYF.